This T cell receptor beta chain stems from a study of human T cells and chemical hapten exposure (dated by TCRdb to 2020 to 2023). The study in broad terms: For sensitization, 2% DPC in acetone was applied to a roughly 2 cm by roughly 2 cm area of upper inner arm skin. Patch tests used Finn chambers with 0.01% DPC on the upper back, scored after 6 days by International Contact Dermatitis Research Group standards. Throughout the study period of about 22 weeks, patients also received therapeutic DPC doses to the scalp every week. Libraries were pooled for sequencing, and variation in per-sample TCR yields was attributed mainly to small differences in library volumes within the pool. The mostly female patient cohort included alopecia areata with under or over 50% scalp involvement, alopecia totalis and alopecia universalis. Blood for TCR sequencing was provided by twenty-nine alopecia patients at one to four time points (pre-sensitization, 2, 6 and 24 weeks). Blood was sampled from patients pre-sensitization (week 0) and at 2, 6 and about 24 weeks after DPC sensitization. In alopecia patients, the study followed how the peripheral blood TCR repertoire changed in vivo over primary and secondary sensitization to diphenylcyclopropenone (DPC), a hapten. The paper as a whole reports these results and caveats: DPC sensitization did not change how many TCRs were above 1 in 1000 frequency, and no evidence was found of alterations in global repertoire structure. Because every patient had alopecia, a presumed autoimmune disease, the patients' immune response might differ from that of healthy individuals. Compared with pre-sensitization or healthy control sets, expanded TCRs formed significantly more large CDR3 similarity clusters, which is consistent with antigen-driven responses. A positive correlation was found between the number of PT1 expanded TCRs and patch test score, with significance reached at thresholds 8, 16 and 32 but not 4. Repeated subsampling changed both the strength of the expansion versus patch-test correlation and the threshold at which the correlation became significant.

The time point label corresponds to: patch test 2, 6 weeks after DPC sensitization. The sample's treatment or condition label, decoded: therapeutic diphenylcyclopropenone sensitization with weekly scalp DPC. Blood at each patch-test visit was drawn before the patch test was applied. Patients were considered eligible if aged 18 to 70, diagnosed with alopecia and deemed suitable for DPC therapy, and patients were excluded if pregnant. Total RNA was extracted from unfractionated whole blood collected in Tempus Blood RNA tubes. Receptors were amplified or captured by RACE. Sequencing instrument: NextSeq 500. Library preparation attached unique molecular identifiers to individual cDNA molecules for quantitative, reproducible TCR counting. For every blood RNA sample, sequencing covered both the TCR alpha and TCR beta chains. From the authors' description of their analysis: A median of about 89,000 TCRs per sample was observed, with a range of roughly 23,224 to 750,000. The Decombinator software suite was used to annotate V, J and CDR3 in the TCR reads. For PS versus PT1 abundance plots, all samples were subsampled to the same number of TCRs (28,000). TCRs were defined as expanded if absent before sensitization and observed at least eight times at the 2-week time point. TCRdb cleaned the public reads at Q25 with fastp, built clones with MiXCR and kept in-frame beta chains. Each entry is one CDR3 protein sequence, shown with its most common DNA and genes. The V and J calls come from TCRdb's annotation, not from the publication. The sample yields some 89,000 distinct CDR3 sequences; roughly 10% were counted once. The ten largest clones take up over 2% of the sample.

As regards this clonotype: The antigen this receptor binds is unknown. There are no base qualities to consult, and no much larger clone falls within one base.

Reading from cysteine to phenylalanine, the CDR3 counts 13 amino acids. Here the CDR3 DNA is all that survives: 39 bases in frame from base 1. V loses 5 bases, J loses 2 bases, and the germline ends lie 9 bases apart. Sequences DFQATT (CDR1) and SNEGSKA (CDR2) are obtained from the germline V gene (reference sequence). Sequencing used whole blood, obtained in connection with sensitization to the hapten diphenylcyclopropenone (DPC). The receptor's source is a woman aged 25 to 39 with alopecia areata. Some clones in this sample may be carry-over from other donors' samples. Rearrangement joined TRBV20-1 to TRBJ2-2, with the D gene uncertain. The DNA sequence follows: TGCAGTGCTCCCCAGGTTAACACCGGGGAGCTGTTTTTT. The resulting protein is CSAPQVNTGELFF.